This is a list of T cell receptor beta chains from one sample in a study of blood T cell repertoires in COVID-19. Sequenced by immunoSEQ multiplex PCR; TCRdb stores in-frame clones only, minus some. The table has about 200,000 clones, more than 75% seen once. The sequenced sample consisted of peripheral blood. These receptors originate from a person between 65 and 80 years old with COVID-19, enrolled during active disease. CDR3s include the opening cysteine and the closing phenylalanine or tryptophan. A D gene is named only where the DNA matches it firmly. Some rows have no size entry. The others give once, few or many, or a class for an expanded clone.

D: .
J: TRBJ2-7
V: TRBV9
size: .
DNA: TGTGCCAGCAGCCCCTCCGGTGACGAGCAGTACTTC
CDR3: CASSPSGDEQYF

D: TRBD1
J: TRBJ1-2
V: TRBV6-5
size: .
DNA: TGTGCCAGCAGGCTGGGACAGGGGGACGGCGGCTACACCTTC
CDR3: CASRLGQGDGGYTF

D: .
J: TRBJ1-2
V: TRBV19
size: .
DNA: TGTGCCAGTAGTATCACCTCAGGAAACTATGGCTACACCTTC
CDR3: CASSITSGNYGYTF

D: .
J: TRBJ1-5
V: TRBV19
size: .
DNA: TGTGCCAGTAGTATCTGGGCCTTGGCAGGGGCTCAGCCCCAGCATTTT
CDR3: CASSIWALAGAQPQHF

D: TRBD1
J: TRBJ1-1
V: TRBV6-5
size: .
DNA: TGTGCCAGCAGGAGGGGGCGTGGAACTGAAGCTTTCTTT
CDR3: CASRRGRGTEAFF

D: TRBD1
J: TRBJ2-1
V: TRBV19
size: .
DNA: TGTGCCAGTAGTATTCAGGGACAGGGTATCGGTGAGCAGTTCTTC
CDR3: CASSIQGQGIGEQFF

D: TRBD1
J: TRBJ1-2
V: TRBV19
size: .
DNA: TGTGCCTCGTGGTGGGGGACAGGGGTTCTTGGGGGCTACACCTTC
CDR3: CASWWGTGVLGGYTF

D: .
J: TRBJ2-1
V: TRBV6-5
size: .
DNA: TGTGCCAGCAAAGGGACAAACTACAATGAGCAGTTCTTC
CDR3: CASKGTNYNEQFF

D: TRBD1
J: TRBJ1-1
V: TRBV19
size: .
DNA: TGTGCCAGTAGTATGCGGGACAGGGGAAAGAGTGAAGCTTTCTTT
CDR3: CASSMRDRGKSEAFF

D: .
J: TRBJ1-2
V: TRBV5-4
size: .
DNA: TGTGCCAGCAGCAGCCCCTCCGGGTTAGCGGGCTATGGCTACACCTTC
CDR3: CASSSPSGLAGYGYTF

D: TRBD1
J: TRBJ2-1
V: TRBV6-5
size: .
DNA: TGTGCCAGCAGTTGGACAGGGAATGAGCAGTTCTTC
CDR3: CASSWTGNEQFF

D: .
J: TRBJ2-1
V: TRBV5-1
size: .
DNA: TGCGCCAGCAGCTTGGGAGGGCACGAGCAGTTCTTC
CDR3: CASSLGGHEQFF

D: TRBD1
J: TRBJ1-5
V: TRBV6-5
size: once
DNA: TGTGCCAGCAGGGTTGCACAGGGGGACGCTCAGCCCCAGCATTTT
CDR3: CASRVAQGDAQPQHF

D: .
J: TRBJ1-1
V: TRBV28
size: .
DNA: TGTGCCAGCAGTTTATTGAGACAGAAGAACACTGAAGCTTTCTTT
CDR3: CASSLLRQKNTEAFF

D: .
J: TRBJ2-5
V: TRBV7-9
size: .
DNA: TGTGCCAGCAGCTCCTCGGCGGGGGAGACCCAGTACTTC
CDR3: CASSSSAGETQYF

D: .
J: TRBJ1-5
V: TRBV29-1
size: .
DNA: TGCAGCGTTCTTGAGGATAGCAATCAGCCCCAGCATTTT
CDR3: CSVLEDSNQPQHF

D: .
J: TRBJ1-6
V: TRBV29-1
size: once
DNA: TGCAGCGTTGCGGTGGATAATTCACCCCTCCACTTT
CDR3: CSVAVDNSPLHF

D: .
J: TRBJ1-6
V: TRBV28
size: .
DNA: TGTGCCAGCAGTTCCATCGAAACCCCGGGAGCCGCTCTTAGCGATTCACCCCTCCACTTT
CDR3: CASSSIETPGAALSDSPLHF